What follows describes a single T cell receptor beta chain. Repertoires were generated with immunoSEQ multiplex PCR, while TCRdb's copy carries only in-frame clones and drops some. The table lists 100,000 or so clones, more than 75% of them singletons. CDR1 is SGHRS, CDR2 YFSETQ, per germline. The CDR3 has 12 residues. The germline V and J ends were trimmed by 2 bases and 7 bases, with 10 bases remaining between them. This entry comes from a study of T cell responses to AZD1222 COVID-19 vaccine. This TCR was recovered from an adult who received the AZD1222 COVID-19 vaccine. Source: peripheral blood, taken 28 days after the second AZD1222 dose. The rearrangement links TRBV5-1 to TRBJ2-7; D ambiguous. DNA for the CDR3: TGCGCCAGCAGCTTCGGAGTTTATGAGCAGTACTTC. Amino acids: CASSFGVYEQYF.